The clone carrying this T cell receptor (beta chain) was seen many times. Its antigen is as yet unknown. CDR3 length: 14 residues. V was clipped by 0 bases and J by 5 bases, with 11 bases between them. Germline CDR1 SGHRS, CDR2 YFSETQ. This sample stems from a study of human T cells and chemical hapten exposure. About the study: Sensitizing treatment utilized 2% DPC over a roughly 2 cm by roughly 2 cm portion of upper inner arm skin. A patient group, mainly female, showed alopecia areata, totalis or universalis.

Time point reported: patch test 1, 2 weeks after DPC sensitization. Treatment noted: therapeutic diphenylcyclopropenone sensitization with weekly scalp DPC. Each CDR3 protein is one row after TCRdb ran MiXCR on the RACE reads. The sample holds 300,000 to 450,000 distinct CDR3 sequences; nearly 5% are singletons and the top ten take about 2.1%. The study, taken as a whole, reports: No change in TCRs above 1 in 1000 frequency was produced by DPC sensitization.

The TCR originated in a woman aged 45-65 years with alopecia areata. Some clones in this sample may be carry-over from other donors' samples. The sequencing used whole blood, collected in connection with sensitization to the hapten diphenylcyclopropenone (DPC). This chain connects TRBV5-1 to TRBJ1-1; D might be TRBD1 (5 bases). The chain's CDR3 is CASSLEAGGTEAFF. CDR3 sequence (DNA): TGCGCCAGCAGCTTGGAAGCGGGGGGGACTGAAGCTTTCTTT.